The source of this TCR beta chain is a study of identifying expanded T cells in peripheral blood. Study results and limitations: Two-week clone count variance significantly increased as total template count grew.

A word on this clone: The antigen is undetermined.

During the collection period, no donor immune events like infections were recorded. The germline gives CDR1 MNHEY, CDR2 SMNVEV (reference sequence). After removal of 5 bases from V and 4 bases from J, the junction contained 10 bases not matched to a gene. The CDR3 spans 15 residues. Measured with immunoSEQ multiplex PCR; TCRdb has only the in-frame clones, and not every one. The sample lists 85,000 to 120,000 clones; approximately 90% were seen once. The sequence came from a person aged 18 to 70 in good health. The chain uses TRBV27 and TRBJ1-2, with 7 nucleotides matching TRBD1. Input material: blood. The CDR3 DNA is TGTGCCAGCAGTCCCCCCCCAGGGGGTGGCTATGGCTACACCTTC. It is translated as CASSPPPGGGYGYTF.